A selection of T cell receptor beta chains follows, all from one sample in a study of T cells in localized non-small cell lung cancer. Clones were sequenced by immunoSEQ multiplex PCR, and TCRdb holds only the in-frame ones, with some missing. The table records about 2,100 clones, more than 30% of them present only once. Source: normal lung tissue next to the tumor, taken before any cancer treatment. These TCRs come from a male donor older than 55 with stage I squamous cell lung carcinoma. Each CDR3 is given with its conserved first and last residue. Size tells how often a clone was seen (once, few, many) or the class of an expanded clone, and some rows leave it out.

length: 11
size: -
V: TRBV6-7
J: TRBJ2-7
CDR3: CASRDRGREYF

length: 13
size: once
V: TRBV18
J: TRBJ2-2
CDR3: CASSPVDTGELFF

length: 14
size: few
V: TRBV6-8
J: TRBJ1-1
CDR3: CASSYGTGAVEAFF

length: 14
size: few
V: TRBV29-1
J: TRBJ2-7
CDR3: CSVVEREGPYEQYF

length: 15
size: -
V: TRBV19
J: TRBJ1-3
CDR3: CASRPGQASGNTIYF

length: 14
size: few
V: TRBV1
J: TRBJ2-1
CDR3: CASSQVFQGHEQFF

length: 16
size: -
V: TRBV5-1
J: TRBJ1-2
CDR3: CASSPLGGVTNYGYTF

length: 15
size: many
V: TRBV9
J: TRBJ1-2
CDR3: CASSADRGYSYGYTF

length: 14
size: medium-sized
V: TRBV9
J: TRBJ2-7
CDR3: CASSPGLGSYEQYF

length: 15
size: few
V: TRBV28
J: TRBJ1-5
CDR3: CASSLQGLVAGPQHF

length: 15
size: medium-sized
V: TRBV4-1
J: TRBJ1-1
CDR3: CASSQVSGWDTEAFF

length: 15
size: -
V: TRBV15
J: TRBJ1-3
CDR3: CATSRVKESGNTIYF

length: 16
size: medium-sized
V: TRBV11-3
J: TRBJ2-2
CDR3: CASSFTGAANTGELFF

length: 13
size: large
V: TRBV7-1
J: TRBJ1-2
CDR3: CASSLNPSHGYTF

length: 19
size: medium-sized
V: TRBV6-8
J: TRBJ1-5
CDR3: CASSARQGAGTASNQPQHF

length: 14
size: -
V: TRBV9
J: TRBJ2-7
CDR3: CASSASGTSDEQYF

length: 13
size: -
V: TRBV28
J: TRBJ2-5
CDR3: CASRWSLTETQYF

length: 15
size: few
V: TRBV7-6
J: TRBJ2-3
CDR3: CASSLGQTSTDTQYF

length: 15
size: few
V: TRBV10-2
J: TRBJ2-1
CDR3: CASSLNREGGNEQFF

length: 14
size: -
V: TRBV19
J: TRBJ2-7
CDR3: CASSPNGFSYEQYF

length: 16
size: medium-sized
V: TRBV11-3
J: TRBJ2-1
CDR3: CASSLERGGDYNEQFF

length: 14
size: few
V: TRBV6-8
J: TRBJ1-1
CDR3: CASSQPDRHTEAFF

length: 14
size: -
V: TRBV19
J: TRBJ2-2
CDR3: CASSILSAVGELFF

length: 13
size: few
V: TRBV6-8
J: TRBJ2-3
CDR3: CAVSSGGYDTQYF

length: 13
size: -
V: TRBV30
J: TRBJ1-5
CDR3: CACGDSSNQPQHF

length: 12
size: few
V: TRBV6-8
J: TRBJ2-2
CDR3: CASSRGFGELFF

length: 12
size: -
V: TRBV9
J: TRBJ2-7
CDR3: CASSWTGNEQYF

length: 14
size: -
V: TRBV30
J: TRBJ1-1
CDR3: CAWSAGQVNTEAFF

length: 14
size: -
V: TRBV18
J: TRBJ1-1
CDR3: CASSPRRGATEAFF

length: 13
size: -
V: TRBV19
J: TRBJ2-1
CDR3: CASTNPGRGEQFF

length: 17
size: -
V: TRBV18
J: TRBJ1-1
CDR3: CASSPIQTENMNTEAFF

length: 15
size: -
V: TRBV6-1
J: TRBJ2-5
CDR3: CASSEGVQQGETQYF

length: 13
size: -
V: TRBV7-1
J: TRBJ2-7
CDR3: CASSFGLSYEQYF

length: 14
size: -
V: TRBV15
J: TRBJ1-1
CDR3: CATSRVPPGGEAFF

length: 13
size: -
V: TRBV9
J: TRBJ1-1
CDR3: CASSTQRNTEAFF

length: 15
size: medium-sized
V: TRBV11-3
J: TRBJ2-1
CDR3: CASSSSRQSALEQFF

length: 13
size: medium-sized
V: TRBV9
J: TRBJ1-1
CDR3: CASSASTGTEAFF

length: 14
size: few
V: TRBV2
J: TRBJ2-7
CDR3: CASSRTGGTWEQYF

length: 16
size: -
V: TRBV1
J: TRBJ1-2
CDR3: CASSQDDRGINYGYTF

length: 15
size: -
V: TRBV9
J: TRBJ2-2
CDR3: CASSVGGAEAGELFF

length: 13
size: once
V: TRBV29-1
J: TRBJ1-3
CDR3: CSVIPLAGNTIYF

length: 14
size: medium-sized
V: TRBV1
J: TRBJ1-1
CDR3: CASSLQGPNTEAFF